Listed below are T cell receptor beta chains from one sample, sequenced in a study of shared clonotypes between healthy human individuals. The table came from immunoSEQ multiplex PCR; TCRdb's copy has only in-frame clones and leaves some out. The sample has under 650,000 clones, almost 97% seen once. What was sequenced was naive CD4+ T cells sorted from blood. The receptors derive from a woman aged 25 to 39 in good health. The CDR3 runs from the conserved cysteine through the conserved F or W. A D gene is named only where the DNA matches it firmly. Expanded clones are given a class, and other clones once, few, many or no size at all.

CDR3 length	D gene	clone size	V gene	J gene	CDR3 protein	CDR3 DNA
15	TRBD2	.	TRBV5-1	TRBJ2-3	CASSLSGTSTDTQYF	TGCGCCAGCAGCTTGAGCGGGACTAGCACAGATACGCAGTATTTT
15	TRBD1	.	TRBV9	TRBJ1-4	CASSVTGGTNEKLFF	TGTGCCAGCAGCGTTACAGGGGGCACTAATGAAAAACTGTTTTTT
15	.	.	TRBV28	TRBJ2-3	CASTPGGVSIDTQYF	TGTGCCAGCACCCCAGGCGGGGTGTCAATAGATACGCAGTATTTT
16	.	.	TRBV7-9	TRBJ2-2	CASSRGAQRPQGELFF	TGTGCCAGCAGCCGGGGGGCCCAGCGTCCCCAGGGGGAGCTGTTTTTT
15	TRBD2	.	TRBV19	TRBJ2-1	CASSPTSGRRNEQFF	TGTGCCAGTAGTCCCACTAGCGGGAGGAGGAATGAGCAGTTCTTC
13	.	.	TRBV28	TRBJ1-5	CASTGTINLHQHF	TGTGCCAGTACCGGGACAATTAACTTGCACCAGCATTTT
15	TRBD2	.	TRBV5-6	TRBJ2-7	CASSSRLAGGYEQYF	TGTGCCAGCAGCTCACGACTAGCGGGAGGCTACGAGCAGTACTTC
14	.	few	TRBV7-8	TRBJ2-5	CASSSRTLQETQYF	TGTGCCAGCAGCTCACGGACACTCCAAGAGACCCAGTACTTC
14	.	.	TRBV2	TRBJ2-7	CASSMGRKNYEQYF	TGTGCCAGCAGTATGGGGCGCAAAAATTACGAGCAGTACTTC
11	.	.	TRBV6-1	TRBJ2-1	CASSEYGTEFF	TGTGCCAGCAGTGAATATGGGACGGAGTTCTTC
14	.	.	TRBV30	TRBJ2-7	CAWSVKSGADEQYF	TGTGCCTGGAGTGTGAAGTCAGGGGCCGACGAGCAGTACTTC
17	TRBD2	once	TRBV5-4	TRBJ2-1	CASSRTEGLAGVHEQFF	TGTGCCAGCAGCCGGACCGAGGGACTAGCGGGAGTTCATGAGCAGTTCTTC
17	TRBD1	.	TRBV7-9	TRBJ1-4	CASSRDRATATNEKLFF	TGTGCCAGCAGCCGGGACAGGGCCACTGCAACTAATGAAAAACTGTTTTTT
13	.	.	TRBV28	TRBJ1-1	CASSRTQLMEAFF	TGTGCCAGCAGTCGGACCCAGCTCATGGAGGCTTTCTTT
13	.	.	TRBV7-9	TRBJ1-6	CASSLEGVSPLHF	TGTGCCAGCAGCTTAGAGGGGGTTTCACCCCTCCACTTT
14	TRBD1	.	TRBV30	TRBJ1-1	CAWSSDRGGTEAFF	TGTGCCTGGAGTTCCGACAGGGGAGGGACTGAAGCTTTCTTT
15	TRBD1	.	TRBV19	TRBJ2-3	CASRETGLSTDTQYF	TGTGCCAGTAGGGAGACAGGGCTGAGCACAGATACGCAGTATTTT
13	.	.	TRBV5-5	TRBJ1-5	CASSLTVNQPQHF	TGTGCCAGCAGCTTGACGGTCAATCAGCCCCAGCATTTT
18	.	.	TRBV4-1	TRBJ2-7	CASSPRRFKAESSYEQYF	TGCGCCAGCAGCCCAAGGCGTTTCAAGGCCGAGAGCTCCTACGAGCAGTACTTC
16	TRBD2	.	TRBV6-1	TRBJ2-7	CASSELSGLAGDEQYF	TGTGCCAGCAGTGAACTTTCGGGACTAGCGGGAGACGAGCAGTACTTC
9	.	.	TRBV19	TRBJ1-2	CARMDGYTF	TGTGCCAGGATGGATGGCTACACCTTC